The rows below give T cell receptor beta chains drawn from one sample of a study of T cells in Graves' hyperthyroidism and ophthalmopathy. TCRdb independently ran MiXCR on the multiplex PCR reads; one entry per CDR3 protein. In the table there are 300,000 to 400,000 distinct CDR3 sequences, over 15% of which are singletons. Sequenced sample: blood. These receptor sequences come from a woman aged 45-65 years with Graves' hyperthyroidism. The CDR3 runs from the conserved cysteine through the conserved F or W. A D gene is named only where the DNA matches it firmly. The size of a clone is reported for some rows only, either as once, few or many, or as a class for expanded clones.

CDR3 DNA: TGCGCCAGCAGCTTGGCCTTCGAGGGGATGGTCCAGTTCTTC
CDR3 protein: CASSLAFEGMVQFF
clone size: few
D gene: -
V gene: TRBV5-1
J gene: TRBJ2-1

CDR3 DNA: TGTGCCAGCAGCTACCGGGGGGAAGTAGGGCCCCAGCATTTT
CDR3 protein: CASSYRGEVGPQHF
clone size: many
D gene: -
V gene: TRBV28
J gene: TRBJ1-5

CDR3 DNA: TGTGCCAGCAGCCTTAGCGGGAGTGTAAGCAATGAGCAGTTCTTC
CDR3 protein: CASSLSGSVSNEQFF
clone size: many
D gene: TRBD2
V gene: TRBV6-2/TRBV6-3
J gene: TRBJ2-1

CDR3 DNA: TGTGCCAGCAGCGTAGTAGCGGGGGTCCGCAATGAGCAGTTCTTC
CDR3 protein: CASSVVAGVRNEQFF
clone size: -
D gene: TRBD2
V gene: TRBV9
J gene: TRBJ2-1

CDR3 DNA: TGTGCCAGCAGCTTAGTGGGGACCAGTAAGACCCAGTACTTC
CDR3 protein: CASSLVGTSKTQYF
clone size: few
D gene: -
V gene: TRBV7-2
J gene: TRBJ2-5

CDR3 DNA: TGTGCCTGGAGCCCGCCCTACCTCTATGGCTACACCTTC
CDR3 protein: CAWSPPYLYGYTF
clone size: many
D gene: -
V gene: TRBV30
J gene: TRBJ1-2

CDR3 DNA: TGTGCCAGCAGCCCCTGGACAGAGACTAGCACAGATACGCAGTATTTT
CDR3 protein: CASSPWTETSTDTQYF
clone size: many
D gene: -
V gene: TRBV11-3
J gene: TRBJ2-3

CDR3 DNA: TGCGCCAGCAGCTTTCAGGGGGACTATGGCTACACCTTC
CDR3 protein: CASSFQGDYGYTF
clone size: few
D gene: TRBD1
V gene: TRBV5-1
J gene: TRBJ1-2

CDR3 DNA: TGCAGCGTTGAAGAGGGGAATGAGCAGTTCTTC
CDR3 protein: CSVEEGNEQFF
clone size: few
D gene: -
V gene: TRBV29-1
J gene: TRBJ2-1

CDR3 DNA: TGTGCCAGCAGTTCCCCCGGGACGGGGCAGTTCTTC
CDR3 protein: CASSSPGTGQFF
clone size: many
D gene: -
V gene: TRBV7-3
J gene: TRBJ2-1

CDR3 DNA: TGTGCCAGCAGCTCAACGGGAAACACCATATATTTT
CDR3 protein: CASSSTGNTIYF
clone size: many
D gene: -
V gene: TRBV11-2
J gene: TRBJ1-3

CDR3 DNA: TGTGCCAGCAGCTTATCCCCCACGGGGGGGGGCGGGGAGACCCAGTACTTC
CDR3 protein: CASSLSPTGGGGETQYF
clone size: many
D gene: TRBD2
V gene: TRBV7-6
J gene: TRBJ2-5

CDR3 DNA: TGTGCCAGCAGCCCGGATTTTGGGAACACCGGGGAGCTGTTTTTT
CDR3 protein: CASSPDFGNTGELFF
clone size: -
D gene: -
V gene: TRBV5-8
J gene: TRBJ2-2

CDR3 DNA: TGTGCCAGCAGCTTGGCCGTGGGCGTCAATCAGCCCCAGCATTTT
CDR3 protein: CASSLAVGVNQPQHF
clone size: few
D gene: -
V gene: TRBV5-8
J gene: TRBJ1-5

CDR3 DNA: TGTGCCAGCACCTTGGACACGATGAACACTGAAGCTTTCTTT
CDR3 protein: CASTLDTMNTEAFF
clone size: many
D gene: -
V gene: TRBV12-3/TRBV12-4
J gene: TRBJ1-1

CDR3 DNA: TGCAGTGCTAGAGATTGGGTGACTAGCGGGAGGACCTACGAGCAGTACTTC
CDR3 protein: CSARDWVTSGRTYEQYF
clone size: few
D gene: TRBD2
V gene: TRBV20-1
J gene: TRBJ2-7

CDR3 DNA: TGCGCCAGCAGCTTGGGGGATTGGATCTCCTACGAGCAGTACTTC
CDR3 protein: CASSLGDWISYEQYF
clone size: many
D gene: -
V gene: TRBV5-1
J gene: TRBJ2-7

CDR3 DNA: TGTGCCAGCAGTTCAGTCGACAGGTTAGCCTACGAGCAGTACTTC
CDR3 protein: CASSSVDRLAYEQYF
clone size: few
D gene: -
V gene: TRBV28
J gene: TRBJ2-7

CDR3 DNA: TGCGCCAGCAGCTTGGAGGTGAACACCGGGGAGCTGTTTTTT
CDR3 protein: CASSLEVNTGELFF
clone size: -
D gene: -
V gene: TRBV5-1
J gene: TRBJ2-2

CDR3 DNA: TGTGCCAGCTCACCAAATCAGGGGGCCGGAGAGACCCAGTACTTC
CDR3 protein: CASSPNQGAGETQYF
clone size: few
D gene: TRBD1
V gene: TRBV18
J gene: TRBJ2-5

CDR3 DNA: TGTGCCACCCTGGAGGGGGTCTCCTACAATGAGCAGTTCTTC
CDR3 protein: CATLEGVSYNEQFF
clone size: many
D gene: -
V gene: TRBV10-3
J gene: TRBJ2-1

CDR3 DNA: TGTGCCAGCAGTTTAGGTCTGGTCCCCTCTGGGGCCAACGTCCTGACTTTC
CDR3 protein: CASSLGLVPSGANVLTF
clone size: -
D gene: -
V gene: TRBV12-3/TRBV12-4
J gene: TRBJ2-6

CDR3 DNA: TGCAGTGCTGGGGGGACTAGCGGGGGGGCTCTTGAGCAGTTCTTC
CDR3 protein: CSAGGTSGGALEQFF
clone size: -
D gene: TRBD2
V gene: TRBV20-1
J gene: TRBJ2-1

CDR3 DNA: TGTGCCAGCGGAGCGGCCATCAATCAGCCCCAGCATTTT
CDR3 protein: CASGAAINQPQHF
clone size: few
D gene: -
V gene: TRBV6-2/TRBV6-3
J gene: TRBJ1-5

CDR3 DNA: TGTGCCAGCAGTGAGACAGGCTCTGGGGCCAACGTCCTGACTTTC
CDR3 protein: CASSETGSGANVLTF
clone size: -
D gene: -
V gene: TRBV6-4
J gene: TRBJ2-6

CDR3 DNA: TGTGCCAGCAGCCCCTCTAGCGGGGGGGGCACAGATACGCAGTATTTT
CDR3 protein: CASSPSSGGGTDTQYF
clone size: -
D gene: TRBD2
V gene: TRBV3-1
J gene: TRBJ2-3